This T cell receptor beta chain is drawn from a study of regulatory T cells in long-lasting Graves disease. This clonotype was observed many times. Sequence at one end of the junction differs from germline and may be a read error. The time point denotes: newly diagnosed GD, antithyroid drugs for less than 3 months. Making the TCR library involved RNA that had been extracted from PBMCs. Collection of peripheral blood (about 10 milliliters) was done using EDTA tubes. The CDR3 has 13 residues. Germline values: CDR1 SGHTA, CDR2 FQGNSA. HTBI primers from iRepertoire and Arm-PCR of CDR3 regions yielded the TCR beta libraries. Methods used by the authors: Taken together, the samples had fewer than 70 TRBV and more than 11 TRBJ segments identified. TCRdb processed the multiplex PCR reads anew with MiXCR; each CDR3 protein has one entry. The authors' filters were not applied to this entry. The data contain some 250,000 distinct CDR3 sequences, about 18% of them singletons.

The material was peripheral blood mononuclear cells (PBMCs), obtained at new diagnosis, from a patient treated with antithyroid drugs. The chain employs TRBV7-2 and TRBJ1-2; D gene unclear. This clonotype was sampled from a female donor with Graves disease. The CDR3 DNA follows: TGCGCCAGCAGCCAAGAAGGGTGGGATGGCTACACCTTC. Its protein product is CASSQEGWDGYTF.